A selection of T cell receptor beta chains follows, all from one sample in a study of blood T cells in healthy people across ages. Via MiXCR, TCRdb re-called the 5' RACE reads, giving one row per CDR3 protein. There are 1.5 million to 2 million distinct CDR3 sequences in the sample; roughly 52% occur only once, and over 2% lies in the top ten. The sample comprised blood. These receptors were collected from a woman between 40 and 50 years old in good health. Both conserved end residues are part of each CDR3. The D gene is left open where the match is weak. Rows give clone size only sometimes, using once, few, many, or a class for an expanded clone.

abundance	v_gene	d_gene	j_gene	CDR3nt	CDR3aa
few	TRBV24-1	TRBD1	TRBJ1-5	TGTGCCACCAGCGAAAGGACAGGGGGACAGCCCCAGCATTTT	CATSERTGGQPQHF
.	TRBV28	.	TRBJ2-1	TGTGCCAGCAGTTTAACAGGGCCCACCTACAATGAGCAGTTCTTC	CASSLTGPTYNEQFF
once	TRBV15	.	TRBJ1-4	TGTGCCACCAGCACCACCTCCCTGAGACAGAGACCAACTAATGAAAAACTGTTTTTT	CATSTTSLRQRPTNEKLFF
.	TRBV7-3	.	TRBJ2-1	TGTGCCAGCAGCTCAAGGGACCTCACCCGCTACAATGAGCAGTTCTTC	CASSSRDLTRYNEQFF
once	TRBV28	.	TRBJ2-5	TGTGCCAGCAGTCAAGTGGGGGTATACCAAGAGACCCAGTACTTC	CASSQVGVYQETQYF
.	TRBV4-1	.	TRBJ1-4	TGCGCCAGCAGCCAAGATCGGGGCAGTACGACAACTAATGAAAAACTGTTTTTT	CASSQDRGSTTTNEKLFF
few	TRBV7-2	.	TRBJ2-3	TGTGCCAGCAGCGAGCAGACCAGCACAGATACGCAGTATTTT	CASSEQTSTDTQYF
.	TRBV5-1	.	TRBJ2-7	TGCGCCAGCAGCTTGAGTTCACTGGGGGCCCGGAGCTCCTACGAGCAGTACTTC	CASSLSSLGARSSYEQYF
many	TRBV5-1	TRBD2	TRBJ2-7	TGCGCCAGCAGTTCCGGGGGGACGAAAACCTACGAGCAGTACTTC	CASSSGGTKTYEQYF
.	TRBV4-3	.	TRBJ2-5	TGCGCCAGCAGCCAGACGACAGGAGGGGTGTACGGGCAGTACTTC	CASSQTTGGVYGQYF
few	TRBV29-1	.	TRBJ2-3	TGCAGCGCCGACGCCAGTTCCACAGATACGCAGTATTTT	CSADASSTDTQYF
.	TRBV5-1	.	TRBJ2-5	TGCGCCAGCAGCTTCGGACTAGTGGGGGGCCGGGATCTACAAGAGACCCAGTACTTC	CASSFGLVGGRDLQETQYF
.	TRBV6-4	.	TRBJ2-3	TGTGCCAGCAGTGACCGACAGGAGAGCACAGATACGCAGTATTTT	CASSDRQESTDTQYF
few	TRBV20-1	.	TRBJ1-2	TGCAGTGCTAGAGATCAGGGGCCCAACTACACCTTC	CSARDQGPNYTF
few	TRBV10-1	.	TRBJ2-3	TGCGCCAGCAGCTTTAGTACGGGGGCAGATACGCAGTATTTT	CASSFSTGADTQYF
.	TRBV20-1	.	TRBJ2-5	TGCAGTGCTAGGTGGCAGTCCCAAGAGACCCAGTACTTC	CSARWQSQETQYF
few	TRBV20-1	.	TRBJ2-5	TGCAGTGCTAGAGTATTACAGGAAGAGACCCAGTACTTC	CSARVLQEETQYF
.	TRBV6-5	.	TRBJ1-2	TGTGCCAGCAGTTACGATTCGGCTAACTATGGCTACACCTTC	CASSYDSANYGYTF
once	TRBV15	TRBD1	TRBJ2-7	TGTGCCACCAGCAAACCGGGACAGTCCTACGAGCAGTACTTC	CATSKPGQSYEQYF
.	TRBV4-2	.	TRBJ2-2	TGTGCCAGCAGCCAGGGGGAACTGGAGACCGGGGAGCTGTTTTTT	CASSQGELETGELFF
.	TRBV30	TRBD1	TRBJ1-2	TGTGCCTGGATAATGGACAGGGCTGGCTACACCTTC	CAWIMDRAGYTF
few	TRBV27	.	TRBJ1-2	TGTGCCAGCAGAGGACTTGGGGCCGGCGTTGGCTACACCTTC	CASRGLGAGVGYTF
.	TRBV7-2	.	TRBJ2-3	TGTGCCAGCAGCTGGCGGGCACTTACAGATACGCAGTATTTT	CASSWRALTDTQYF
.	TRBV6-5	TRBD1	TRBJ1-2	TGTGCCAGCAATATGGGACAGGAGCCCAATGGCTACACCTTC	CASNMGQEPNGYTF
.	TRBV24-1	TRBD1	TRBJ2-3	TGTGCCACCAGTCGGACAGGGGCTGAAGATACGCAGTATTTT	CATSRTGAEDTQYF
few	TRBV4-3	TRBD1	TRBJ2-1	TGCGCCAGCAGCCAAGGCCGGACAGGGTGGGGCAATGAGCAGTTCTTC	CASSQGRTGWGNEQFF
once	TRBV28	.	TRBJ2-7	TGTGCCAGCAGTTTAGTGGGCGCCAACGAGTACGAGCAGTACTTC	CASSLVGANEYEQYF
.	TRBV7-2	.	TRBJ2-5	TGTGCCAGCAGCTTACTCCTGGGGGCAGGGACCGTACAAGAGACCCAGTACTTC	CASSLLLGAGTVQETQYF
.	TRBV5-1	.	TRBJ2-7	TGCGCCAGCAGAGGTTTAGAGGCGGACAATGAGCAGTACTTC	CASRGLEADNEQYF
.	TRBV5-1	TRBD1	TRBJ1-2	TGCGCCAGCAGGCTGGACAGGGAGGCTAACTATGGCTACACCTTC	CASRLDREANYGYTF
.	TRBV5-5	.	TRBJ1-1	TGTGCCAGCAGTCCAGGAGGCCCGCTTATGAACACTGAAGCTTTCTTT	CASSPGGPLMNTEAFF
few	TRBV5-1	.	TRBJ1-2	TGCGCCAGCAGCTTGGGTGGCTTCAACCGGGGCTACACCTTC	CASSLGGFNRGYTF
.	TRBV2	TRBD1	TRBJ2-7	TGTGCCAGCAGAGCCAGACAGGGGCCCTCCTACGAGCAGTACTTC	CASRARQGPSYEQYF
.	TRBV28	.	TRBJ2-3	TGTGCCAGCAGTTCGGACAGAAAAAGCACAGGTACGCAGTATTTT	CASSSDRKSTGTQYF
.	TRBV7-2	TRBD2	TRBJ2-3	TGTGCCAGCAGCTTAGACTTGCCTAGCGGGTACACAGATACGCAGTATTTT	CASSLDLPSGYTDTQYF
.	TRBV6-5	.	TRBJ2-5	TGTGCCAGCAGTTACTCGGACACTCTACAAGAGACCCAGTACTTC	CASSYSDTLQETQYF
.	TRBV20-1	TRBD1	TRBJ2-7	TGCAGTGCTAGTGTGGGGACAGCACTTTACGAGCAGTACTTC	CSASVGTALYEQYF